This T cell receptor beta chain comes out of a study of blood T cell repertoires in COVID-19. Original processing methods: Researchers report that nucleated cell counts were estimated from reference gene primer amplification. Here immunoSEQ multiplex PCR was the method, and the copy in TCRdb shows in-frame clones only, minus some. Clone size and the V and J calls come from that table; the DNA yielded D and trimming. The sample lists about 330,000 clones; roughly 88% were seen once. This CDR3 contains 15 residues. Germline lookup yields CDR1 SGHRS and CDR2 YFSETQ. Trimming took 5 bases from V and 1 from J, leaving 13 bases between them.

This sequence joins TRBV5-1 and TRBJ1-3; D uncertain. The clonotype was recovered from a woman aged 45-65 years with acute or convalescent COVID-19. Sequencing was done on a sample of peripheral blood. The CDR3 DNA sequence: TGCGCCAGCAGTTCCGGGGAGAGGTCTGGAAACACCATATATTTT. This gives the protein CASSSGERSGNTIYF.